The T cell receptor (beta chain) described here comes from a study of OX40 agonist ivuxolimab in advanced cancers. Study information: Hepatocellular carcinoma, melanoma, renal cell or head and neck cancer was diagnosed in the dose-escalation patients.

Peripheral blood came from all dose cohorts at three timepoints. Repertoires were generated with immunoSEQ multiplex PCR, while TCRdb's copy carries only in-frame clones and drops some. The repertoire holds about 100,000 clones, with around 93% as singletons. Notes on this clone: The antigen is undetermined.

This CDR3 is built from 11 residues. V lost 11 bases and J lost 7, with 14 bases in between. CDR1 is MNHNY and CDR2 is SVGAGI in the germline V gene (reference sequence). Findings and limits, study-wide: Low clonal expansion, among the lowest seen, marked partial responders at 0.1-3.0 mg/kg. Expanded clones were, on average, more numerous among CD8+ T cells than CD4+.

This clonotype was sampled from an adult with an advanced solid tumor such as melanoma, head and neck, liver or kidney cancer. The chain links TRBV6-6 to TRBJ1-1, with D tentatively TRBD1 (6 bases). The sequenced sample was CD4+ or CD8+ T cells sorted from blood, obtained in a trial of the OX40 agonist ivuxolimab. CDR3 bases: TGTGCCGCGACGACAGGCGGTGAAGCTTTCTTT. Residues: CAATTGGEAFF.